The 12 T cell receptor beta chains given below trace back to one sample, sequenced in a study of OX40 agonist ivuxolimab in advanced cancers. TCRdb's table, derived via immunoSEQ multiplex PCR, lists solely in-frame clones and lacks some. This table has 65,000 to 75,000 clones, under 90% appearing once. The sample consisted of CD4+ or CD8+ T cells sorted from blood, taken in a trial of the OX40 agonist ivuxolimab. All receptors come from an adult with an advanced solid tumor such as melanoma, head and neck, liver or kidney cancer.

V usage is TRBV28 and J usage is TRBJ1-1; D remains unclear. V was shortened by 0 bases and J by 5 bases, with 7 bases between the two germline ends. Per the germline V gene, CDR1 is MDHEN and CDR2 is SYDVKM. The CDR3 is 13 amino acids. The CDR3 sequence: CASSLWTGTEAFF. Written as DNA, the CDR3 is TGTGCCAGCAGTTTATGGACGGGGACTGAAGCTTTCTTT.

The chain recombines TRBV7-2 with TRBJ1-1; 8 nucleotides match TRBD1. Trimming took 5 bases from V and 0 from J; bases not matched to a gene: 8. This CDR3 has 16 residues. Germline CDR1 and CDR2: SGHTA and FQGNSA. The CDR3 DNA reads as TGTGCCAGCAGCCCCCGGACAGGGCCTTTGAACACTGAAGCTTTCTTT. Amino acid sequence: CASSPRTGPLNTEAFF.

The V call is TRBV10-3, the J call TRBJ1-2; no definite D call. Trimming cost V 5 bases and J 8 bases, with 18 bases left between them. The CDR3 totals 14 residues. The germline gives CDR1 ENHRY, CDR2 SYGVKD. The CDR3 nucleotides read TGTGCCATCAGTTCGGGTATGGGCGCGCGGGGCTACACCTTC. Protein: CAISSGMGARGYTF.

The chain uses TRBV9 and TRBJ2-2; D remains unclear. V was pared by 0 bases and J by 5 bases, with 5 bases between. Germline CDR1 reads SGDLS; CDR2 reads YYNGEE. The length of the CDR3 is 13 residues. As DNA, the CDR3 is TGTGCCAGCAGCGTAGATGAAACCGGGGAGCTGTTTTTT. It encodes CASSVDETGELFF.

This clone was counted between two and nine times. This chain joins TRBV5-4 and TRBJ2-7; 14 bases are a match to TRBD2. In germline, CDR1 is SGHNT, CDR2 YYREEE (reference sequence). V was pared by 4 bases and J by 4 bases, with 7 bases of the junction left unmatched. The CDR3 consists of 16 residues. Here the CDR3 DNA reads TGTGCCAGCAGCCACCAGGGACTAGCGGGGGTATACGAGCAGTACTTC. The encoded protein is CASSHQGLAGVYEQYF.

This chain uses TRBV27 with TRBJ2-1; the D is unclear. The V end lost 8 bases, the J end lost 2 bases, and 16 bases lay between the germline ends. The germline CDR1 and CDR2 sequences are MNHEY and SMNVEV (reference sequence). The CDR3 totals 15 residues. CDR3 DNA: TGTGCCAGCTATCGGTCCCCTCTAACCTACAATGAGCAGTTCTTC. It translates to CASYRSPLTYNEQFF.

The chain links TRBV7-2 to TRBJ2-2; 8 positions agree with TRBD2. CDR1 and CDR2 from the germline V gene are SGHTA and FQGNSA. With V trimmed by 3 bases and J by 4 bases, 4 bases remained unmatched. The CDR3 consists of 15 residues. CDR3 nucleotide sequence: TGTGCCAGCAGCTTTAGCGGGACTCGCACCGGGGAGCTGTTTTTT. Protein product: CASSFSGTRTGELFF.

The chain joins TRBV30 to TRBJ2-7; 9 bases line up with TRBD1. The CDR3 is 15 residues long. The V and J ends lost 3 bases and 4 bases, in that order; junction bases with no gene match: 10. Per the germline V gene, CDR1 is GTSNPN and CDR2 is SVGIG (reference sequence). The CDR3 DNA reads as TGTGCCTGGAGCCCGGGACAGGGAATTGTTTACGAGCAGTACTTC. Residues: CAWSPGQGIVYEQYF.

V gene TRBV2 combines with J gene TRBJ1-1, with D unresolved. V was cut by 6 bases and J by 0 bases, with 14 bases left in between. The CDR3 consists of 15 residues. Germline CDR1 and CDR2: SNHLY and FYNNEI. This CDR3 is CASRDLRSLNTEAFF. DNA of the CDR3: TGTGCCAGCAGAGACCTAAGATCCTTGAACACTGAAGCTTTCTTT.

This chain links TRBV7-9 with TRBJ1-1; perhaps TRBD1 as D (5 bases). CDR1 is SEHNR, CDR2 FQNEAQ, per germline (reference sequence). The CDR3 has 13 residues. Trimming removed 3 bases from V and 0 bases from J, with 5 bases in between. CDR3 nucleotide sequence: TGTGCCAGCAGCTTGACAGTGAACACTGAAGCTTTCTTT. Residues: CASSLTVNTEAFF.

V gene TRBV20-1 combines with J gene TRBJ2-5; no reliable D call. CDR1 is DFQATT, CDR2 SNEGSKA, per germline (reference sequence). V lost 7 bases, J lost 4 bases, and 10 bases lay in between. CDR3 length: 11 residues. This CDR3 reads CSGRNLETQYF. CDR3 in DNA: TGCAGTGGCCGGAACCTAGAGACCCAGTACTTC.

The chain has TRBV4-2 and TRBJ2-1; D not certain. CDR3 length: 17 amino acids. Per germline, CDR1 LGHNA and CDR2 YNFKEQ. The ends were cut back, 2 bases at V and 0 bases at J, with 14 bases in the middle. CDR3 coding DNA: TGTGCCAGCAGCCAACTCGGACCCACCGGCTCCTACAATGAGCAGTTCTTC. It is translated as CASSQLGPTGSYNEQFF.